The T cell receptor beta chain described here comes from a study of cytomegalovirus exposure and HLA in healthy donors. General study points: Many donors carried some public TCRs, although rarity characterized most TCR sequences.

Germline V gives CDR1 SGDLS, CDR2 YYNGEE. V was pared by 0 bases and J by 2 bases, with 5 bases of the junction left unmatched. The CDR3 runs 16 residues. A note on this clone: Its antigen remains unknown.

The data were produced by immunoSEQ multiplex PCR, yet TCRdb's version contains in-frame clones alone and is incomplete. The table shows some 170,000 clones, with approximately 86% occurring only once. The specimen was PBMCs. This rearrangement joins TRBV9 to TRBJ1-3, with 7 positions matching TRBD1. The sequence derives from a woman aged 18 to 35 in good health and CMV-seronegative. In nucleotides, the CDR3 is TGTGCCAGCAGCGTAGGTGAGGGGGCAGCTGGAAACACCATATATTTT. Encoded protein: CASSVGEGAAGNTIYF.